This TCR beta chain was recovered during a study of T cell repertoires in cytomegalovirus infection (dated by TCRdb to about 2019). Regarding the complete study: Donor HLA type was relevant to the analysis, as public TCR beta signatures indicated carriage of CMV infection together with the matching HLA type. Beyond this particular receptor, the publication reports: Carriers of CMV infection plus the relevant HLA type were discriminated by the cumulative frequency of public TCR beta family members in the study cohort and in an independent roughly 370-donor cohort. The ex vivo response was dominated by HLA-C-restricted CMV-specific TCR beta clonotypes, and the single most frequent clonotype in two of eight donors was supplied by these HLA-C-restricted clonotypes.

Looking up the germline V gene yields CDR1 SQVTM and CDR2 ANQGSEA. Inclusive of the bounding cysteine and phenylalanine, the CDR3 is 14 residues long. The kept DNA is CDR3 alone, 42 bases in frame from the first base. Trimming at the junction amounts to 3 bases on V and 10 bases on J, and the germline ends lie 19 bases apart. Comment on this clonotype: This clone's antigen is unknown. No base-level quality is on record; no much larger clone is a single base apart.

The data were produced on an Illumina HiSeq 1500. TCRdb passed the public sequencing reads through fastp at Q25 and MiXCR, retaining productive beta sequences. Rows with one shared CDR3 protein collapse into an entry with the most common genes and DNA. A total of hundreds of thousands of distinct CDR3 sequences appear in this sample, 20% to 30% of them only once. Approximately 8.2% of the sample rests with the top ten. The clonotype was recovered from a human donor in good health (CMV status not recorded). Some clones in this sample may be carry-over from other donors' samples. The sample taken for sequencing was CD8+ T cells from PBMCs. The sequence links TRBV29-1 to TRBJ2-1; perhaps TRBD2 is the D gene, with 6 bases matching. CDR3 reads: CSVEGGRRPIEQFF. The DNA sequence follows: TGCAGCGTTGAGGGAGGCCGACGGCCAATAGAGCAGTTCTTC.